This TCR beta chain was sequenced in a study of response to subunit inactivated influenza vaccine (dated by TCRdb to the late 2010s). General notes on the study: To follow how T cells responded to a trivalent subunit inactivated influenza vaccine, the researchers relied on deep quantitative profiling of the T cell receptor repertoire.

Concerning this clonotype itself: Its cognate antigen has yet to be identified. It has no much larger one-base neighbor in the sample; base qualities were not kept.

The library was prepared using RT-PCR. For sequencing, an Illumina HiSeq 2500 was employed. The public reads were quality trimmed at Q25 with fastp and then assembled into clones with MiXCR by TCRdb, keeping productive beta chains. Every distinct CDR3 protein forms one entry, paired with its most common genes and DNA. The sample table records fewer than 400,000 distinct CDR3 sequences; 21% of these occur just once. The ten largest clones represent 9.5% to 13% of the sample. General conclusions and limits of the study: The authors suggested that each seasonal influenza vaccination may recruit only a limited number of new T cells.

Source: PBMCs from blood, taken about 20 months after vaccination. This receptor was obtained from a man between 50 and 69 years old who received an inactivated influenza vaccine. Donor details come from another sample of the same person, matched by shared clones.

The nucleotides read TGCAGCGTCCGGACTAGCGGGAGGCCAACCTACAATGAGCAGTTCTTC. This is translated as CSVRTSGRPTYNEQFF. The V and J segments used are TRBV29-1 and TRBJ2-1, with 14 junctional bases fitting TRBD2. V is pruned by 6 bases and J by 2 bases, leaving 6 bases of the junction without a gene match. CDR1 is given as SQVTM and CDR2 as ANQGSEA, both from the germline V gene. The CDR3 numbers 16 residues from cysteine through phenylalanine. CDR3 DNA is the only sequence kept; it has 48 bases, read in frame from the first base.